Here is one T cell receptor beta chain with its context. Its antigen is still unknown. Base qualities are not at hand, and no much larger clone is one base apart. This sample was taken from a study of blood T cells in healthy people across ages (dated by TCRdb to the mid-2010s). Turning to the overall study: In model experiments, roughly one uniquely barcoded TCR beta cDNA molecule per two T cells was captured by template switching. Using deep sequencing normalized with unique cDNA molecular identifiers, the study measured how TCR beta repertoire diversity changes with age. The donors were divided into four age groups: young (average around 15 years), middle-aged (approximately 42), aged (around 59) and long-lived (around 87). To avoid experimental bias, donors of different ages were spread randomly across the sequencing lanes. The study analyzed two additional independent replicas of 1 million unique cDNA reads from the same blood draw for two donors, one aged 18 to 30 and one aged 80 or older.

The roughly 37 donors, aged roughly 6 to 90 years, were systemically healthy Caucasian individuals from Russia. Each donor gave approximately 9.3 milliliters of peripheral blood, collected into EDTA-treated Vacutainer tubes. Ficoll-Paque density-gradient centrifugation was used to isolate PBMCs, with at least 7 million per sample. Trizol reagent was used to extract total RNA from PBMCs, with at least 5 micrograms per sample. For every donor, an aliquot of PBMCs went through flow cytometry to measure the percentages of naive CD45RAhigh/CD27high T cells. Findings and caveats that apply to the study as a whole: Bulk unsorted PBMC profiling prevented conclusive comparison of naive and antigen-experienced compartments. Observed TCR beta diversity correlated strongly with the percentage of naive T cells measured by flow cytometry. Observed TCR beta diversity per million T cells fell roughly linearly with age, and a significant reduction was already apparent by age around 39. Total diversity estimates from one million sequenced T cells were considered lower bounds and underestimates. Donor CMV infection status was unknown, potentially confounding age-related changes in expanded clonotypes. Compared with the aged group, more naive CD4+ T cells, fewer expanded clones and increased TCR diversity were shown by the long-lived group, suggesting age selection.

Receptor amplification or capture employed 5' RACE. The run used an Illumina HiSeq 2500. A second roughly 7 to 12 cycle PCR used a sample-barcoded 5' primer and a J-beta primer mix. Each TCR beta cDNA molecule received a unique molecular identifier from a template-switch 5' adaptor carrying 12 random nucleotides. At least 2.5 million CDR3-containing paired-end reads were obtained from each sample. All of the RNA was converted into first-strand cDNA using the Mint cDNA synthesis kit, with a TRBC-specific oligonucleotide serving as the primer. Following uracil-DNA glycosylase treatment, all cDNA underwent a first 18-cycle PCR with the universal primers M1SS and BC2_uni_R. For the original study's pipeline: For normalization, 1 million high-quality reads, each with a distinct molecular identifier, were randomly selected from each sample. Instead of being binned into consensus sequences, reads that shared molecular identifiers were thrown out. CDR3 identification, clonotype clustering and error correction used MiTCR with a Q25 quality threshold and the strictest error-elimination algorithm. A nonparametric unseen species model using Euler transformation provided a lower-bound estimate of total TCR beta diversity. TCRdb's own reprocessing of the public reads used fastp at Q25 and MiXCR and kept productive beta chains. Identical CDR3 proteins give one entry, which carries the most common genes and DNA. It is TCRdb's table, rather than the study itself, that gives the V and J calls and clone size. This sample is represented by 910,000 or so distinct CDR3 sequences; just over 50% of them were singletons. The biggest ten clones account for about a fifth of the sample.

The TCR originated in a woman in her sixties in good health. What was sequenced was blood.

The CDR3 region has the sequence CSVRTGESYEQYF. The sequenced DNA is TGCAGCGTTAGGACAGGAGAATCCTACGAGCAGTACTTC. The V and J segments used are TRBV29-1 and TRBJ2-7, and TRBD1 aligns with 7 junction nucleotides. From a lookup of the germline V gene, CDR1 and CDR2 are SQVTM and ANQGSEA. Unmatched junction bases come to 5, with V trimmed by 5 bases and J by 1 base. The CDR3 holds 13 amino acids from the cysteine to the phenylalanine. Of all the DNA, just the CDR3 is kept, 39 bases in frame from base 1.